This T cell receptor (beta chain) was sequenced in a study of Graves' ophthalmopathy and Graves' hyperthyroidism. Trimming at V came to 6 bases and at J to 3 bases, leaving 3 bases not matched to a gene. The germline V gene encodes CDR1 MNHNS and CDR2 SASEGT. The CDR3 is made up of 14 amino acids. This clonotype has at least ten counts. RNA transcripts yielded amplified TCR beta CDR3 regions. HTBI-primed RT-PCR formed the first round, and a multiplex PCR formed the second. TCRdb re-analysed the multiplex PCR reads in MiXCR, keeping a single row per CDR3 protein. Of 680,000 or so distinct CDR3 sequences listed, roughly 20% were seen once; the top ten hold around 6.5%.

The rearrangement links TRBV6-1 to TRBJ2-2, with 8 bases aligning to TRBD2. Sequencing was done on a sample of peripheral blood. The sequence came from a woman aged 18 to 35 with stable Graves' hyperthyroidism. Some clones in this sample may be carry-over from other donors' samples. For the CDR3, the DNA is TGTGCCAGCAGAGGACTAGCCGACACCGGGGAGCTGTTTTTT. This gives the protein CASRGLADTGELFF.